Listed here are 14 T cell receptor beta chains from one sample, sequenced in a study of CD8+ T cells in alopecia areata. After isolation, RNA underwent reverse transcription to generate cDNA as the sequencing template. Measured with immunoSEQ multiplex PCR; TCRdb has only the in-frame clones, and not every one. The top ten clones hold over 4% of a sample with about 140,000 clones, about three fifths of them seen once. The specimen sequenced was CD4+ T cells sorted from blood. The receptors were gathered from a human donor in good health.

This chain links TRBV29-1 with TRBJ1-2; D perhaps matches TRBD1 (5 bases). Per germline, CDR1 SQVTM and CDR2 ANQGSEA. The CDR3 runs 15 residues. V lost 1 base to trimming and J lost 0 bases, with 12 bases between them. CDR3: CSVEVMGRSNYGYTF. The CDR3 DNA is TGCAGCGTTGAAGTGATGGGGCGGTCTAACTATGGCTACACCTTC.

The chain recombines TRBV28 with TRBJ1-1; the D is unclear. Germline V gene lookup returns CDR1 MDHEN and CDR2 SYDVKM. Trimming shortened V by 5 bases and J by 6 bases, and 13 bases separated the two germline ends. The CDR3 length is 13 residues. In nucleotides, the CDR3 is TGTGCCAGCAGTCTAAGGGTGGCAGCTGAAGCTTTCTTT. It encodes CASSLRVAAEAFF.

CDR3 bases: TGTGCCAGCAGCCGGAGCCCAGGCACAGATACGCAGTATTTT. Protein: CASSRSPGTDTQYF. The rearrangement joins TRBV7-2 to TRBJ2-3; D is undetermined. This CDR3 has 14 amino acids. Germline lookup yields CDR1 SGHTA and CDR2 FQGNSA. V was pared by 5 bases and J by 1 base, with 10 bases between.

This clone was seen more than once but under ten times. The same CDR3 can be traced to other DNA sequences in this sample. J is TRBJ2-5 and V is TRBV11-2; D remains ambiguous. Deletions cut 1 base from V and 4 bases from J, with 1 base between. CDR1 is SGHAT, CDR2 FQNNGV, per germline. The CDR3 consists of 11 residues. The CDR3, as DNA: TGTGCCAGCAGCTTAGCAGAGACCCAGTACTTC. Protein: CASSLAETQYF.

This clone has more than one count but fewer than ten. The chain links TRBV28 to TRBJ2-2; tentative D call: TRBD2 (5 bases). The CDR3 runs 17 residues. Between the trimmed V and J ends, which lost 4 bases and 2 bases, there was a span of 17 bases. From germline, CDR1 is MDHEN and CDR2 SYDVKM. The CDR3 loop reads CASSSRRGVRNTGELFF. The CDR3 DNA sequence: TGTGCCAGCAGTTCCCGTCGGGGAGTTAGAAACACCGGGGAGCTGTTTTTT.

This clone occurred once. The V call is TRBV4-1, the J call TRBJ1-3, with 7 nucleotides matching TRBD1. The CDR3 is 15 residues long. Germline lookup yields CDR1 MGHRA and CDR2 YSYEKL. The V segment lost 4 bases and the J segment 0 bases; nucleotides outside the gene matches: 3. The CDR3 DNA reads as TGCGCCAGCAGCCGGGGACAGCCCTCTGGAAACACCATATATTTT. As protein: CASSRGQPSGNTIYF.

Of note for this clone: This same CDR3 is encoded by further DNA sequences in the sample. The chain carries TRBV6-5 and TRBJ2-7; D is unresolved. The germline gives CDR1 MNHEY, CDR2 SVGAGI. CDR3 length: 15 residues. V was clipped by 0 bases and J by 1 base, with 10 bases between them. As DNA, the CDR3 is TGTGCCAGCAGTTACTCGAACAGAGGATCCTACGAGCAGTACTTC. Translation: CASSYSNRGSYEQYF.

This chain joins TRBV29-1 and TRBJ2-5; D remains ambiguous. V gave up 2 bases and J gave up 4 bases, with 23 bases separating them. Germline lookup yields CDR1 SQVTM and CDR2 ANQGSEA. This CDR3 is built from 17 residues. The CDR3 spells CSVEHLGSPIIRETQYF. CDR3 nucleotide sequence: TGCAGCGTTGAACACCTTGGGTCCCCAATAATAAGAGAGACCCAGTACTTC.

The rearrangement links TRBV19 to TRBJ1-1; perhaps TRBD1 as D (6 bases). The germline V and J ends were trimmed by 5 bases and 6 bases, with 13 bases remaining between them. Germline V CDR1 and CDR2: LNHDA, SQIVND (reference sequence). This CDR3 contains 13 residues. The DNA for the CDR3 is TGTGCCAGTAGTGGGCAGGGGTTCGCTGAAGCTTTCTTT. Its protein product is CASSGQGFAEAFF.

This chain links TRBV5-1 with TRBJ2-7, with D uncertain. Trimming removed 4 bases from V and 2 bases from J, with 10 bases in between. CDR3 length equals 13 residues. Per the germline V gene, CDR1 is SGHRS and CDR2 is YFSETQ. This chain's CDR3 is CASSPPGTYEQYF. The CDR3 DNA sequence: TGCGCCAGCAGCCCCCCTGGAACCTACGAGCAGTACTTC.

This clone was found a few times. The CDR3 spells CAIRPTGSPEAFF. DNA for the CDR3: TGTGCCATCAGGCCTACAGGGAGCCCTGAAGCTTTCTTT. The chain carries TRBV10-3 and TRBJ1-1; maybe TRBD1 (6 bases). CDR1 and CDR2 (germline): ENHRY, SYGVKD. The CDR3 has 13 residues. V lost 6 bases and J 6 bases, leaving 14 bases between the germline ends.

V gene TRBV30 combines with J gene TRBJ1-2; D unresolved. V was trimmed by 7 bases and J by 8 bases, leaving 23 bases between them. The CDR3 consists of 14 residues. Germline V gene lookup returns CDR1 GTSNPN and CDR2 SVGIG (reference sequence). The CDR3 DNA is TGTGCCTTTCGGGCCCAACGGCTTCTCTTGGGCTACACCTTC. Translating it yields CAFRAQRLLLGYTF. Filled out from reference TRBV30 and TRBJ1-2, the complete variable domain reads SQTIHQWPATLVQPVGSPLSLECTVEGTSNPNLYWYRQAAGRGLQLLFYSVGIGQISSEVPQNLSASRPQDRQFILSSKKLLLSDSGFYLCAFRAQRLLLGYTFGSGTRLTVV.

The chain carries TRBV7-2 and TRBJ2-7, with 8 positions matching TRBD2. Germline loops: CDR1 SGHTA, CDR2 FQGNSA. V lost 5 bases and J lost 7; bases outside the gene matches: 13. The CDR3 sequence is 15 residues long. The CDR3, as DNA: TGTGCCAGCAGCACCGGACTAGCTCACCTGGGGGAGCAGTACTTC. It codes for CASSTGLAHLGEQYF.

The chain employs TRBV29-1 and TRBJ1-5; tentatively, D is TRBD1 (5 bases). This CDR3 has 15 residues. CDR1 SQVTM and CDR2 ANQGSEA come from the germline V gene. V lost 6 bases and J 2 bases, leaving 17 bases between the germline ends. The CDR3 region is CSVFEGRGGNQPQHF. CDR3 DNA sequence: TGCAGCGTCTTTGAGGGGAGGGGTGGCAATCAGCCCCAGCATTTT.